A single sample is the source of the 8 T cell receptor beta chains below, sequenced in a study of blood T cells in healthy people across ages. Combining a sample-barcoded 5' primer with a J-beta primer mix, a second PCR ran for about 7 to 12 cycles. In TCRdb, the 5' RACE reads were re-called with MiXCR into one record per CDR3 protein. The sample carries roughly 570,000 distinct CDR3 sequences, 25% to 30% recorded once. Sample: blood. Every receptor here comes from a woman in her sixties or seventies in good health.

This clonotype was counted only a few times. The genes are TRBV12-3 or TRBV12-4 and TRBJ2-5; TRBD2 agrees at 11 bases. The closer fit of TRBJ2-1 to the DNA end suggests the J call may be wrong. The CDR3 totals 16 residues. CDR3 DNA sequence: TGTGCCAGCAGTTCAGGCGTACTAGCGGGGGCTGGTGAGCAGTTCTTC. Translated, it gives CASSSGVLAGAGEQFF.

This chain uses TRBV4-3 with TRBJ2-4; 9 nucleotides line up with TRBD2. This CDR3 spans 17 amino acids. Germline lookup yields CDR1 LGHNA and CDR2 YSLEER. Trimming took 0 bases from V and 9 from J; bases not matched to a gene: 12. As DNA, the CDR3 is TGCGCCAGCAGCCAAGATGGAGCGGGGGGAAATTTGGGCATTCAGTACTTC. Its protein is CASSQDGAGGNLGIQYF.

The genes are TRBV20-1 and TRBJ1-3; D might be TRBD1 (5 bases). This CDR3 spans 14 amino acids. V shed 3 bases and J shed 0 bases, with 9 bases lying between them. The germline gives CDR1 DFQATT, CDR2 SNEGSKA (reference sequence). Written as DNA, the CDR3 is TGCAGTGCTAGTGGGGCCAACTCTGGAAACACCATATATTTT. It codes for CSASGANSGNTIYF.

The chain couples TRBV7-9 to TRBJ2-7, with no clear D. The CDR3 is made up of 13 amino acids. V shed 5 bases and J shed 0 bases, with 8 bases lying between them. Germline V gene data show CDR1 as SEHNR and CDR2 as FQNEAQ (reference sequence). CDR3 sequence (DNA): TGTGCCAGCAGCCCGAGGAGCTCCTACGAGCAGTACTTC. This codes for CASSPRSSYEQYF.

The chain couples TRBV20-1 to TRBJ2-1; tentative D call: TRBD1 (5 bases). Trimming pared 0 bases from V and 6 bases from J, leaving 15 bases between. The germline gives CDR1 DFQATT, CDR2 SNEGSKA (reference sequence). The CDR3 has 15 residues. The CDR3 nucleotides are TGCAGTGCTAGAGAGGGTAGCAGGGCCACCAATGAGCAGTTCTTC. This translates into CSAREGSRATNEQFF.

The chain has TRBV25-1 and TRBJ1-2; 7 positions match TRBD1. J was trimmed by 7 bases and V by 4 bases; bases with no gene match: 12. This CDR3 spans 15 amino acids. Germline CDR1 MGHDK, CDR2 SYGVNS. CDR3 protein: CASSANRGWVSGYTF. For the CDR3, the DNA is TGTGCCAGCAGTGCCAACAGGGGTTGGGTCTCTGGCTACACCTTC.

The chain employs TRBV18 and TRBJ2-1, with no clear D. The CDR3 is 13 residues long. Trimming took 0 bases from V and 5 from J, leaving 5 bases between them. Germline values: CDR1 KGHSH, CDR2 LQKENI. The CDR3 protein is CASSPPNHNEQFF. The CDR3 nucleotides read TGTGCCAGCTCACCACCGAACCACAATGAGCAGTTCTTC. Together with reference TRBV18 and TRBJ2-1, the CDR3 gives the full variable domain: NAGVMQNPRHLVRRRGQEARLRCSPMKGHSHVYWYRQLPEEGLKFMVYLQKENIIDESGMPKERFSAEFPKEGPSILRIQQVVRGDSAAYFCASSPPNHNEQFFGPGTRLTVL.

V is TRBV20-1 and J is TRBJ1-2; 7 positions agree with TRBD1. Germline values: CDR1 DFQATT, CDR2 SNEGSKA (reference sequence). The CDR3 is 16 amino acids. V was pared by 0 bases and J by 0 bases, with 7 bases of the junction left unmatched. The CDR3 reads CSARDRTGTANYGYTF. CDR3 DNA sequence: TGCAGTGCTAGAGATCGGACAGGAACAGCTAACTATGGCTACACCTTC.